This entry is about one T cell receptor (beta chain). The PCR had 60 Vbeta and 13 Jbeta primers. Assay: immunoSEQ multiplex PCR; the TCRdb copy retains only in-frame clones and omits some. The sample includes around 110,000 clones, about four fifths seen only once; the top ten take roughly 2.7%. The data stem from a study of cytomegalovirus exposure and HLA in healthy donors. The receptor was derived from a man aged 25 to 40 in good health and CMV-seropositive. The source material was PBMCs.

This CDR3 reads CSVGQGKNIQYF. DNA for the CDR3: TGCAGCGTTGGACAGGGGAAAAACATTCAGTACTTC. The chain joins TRBV29-1 to TRBJ2-4, with 8 bases identical to TRBD1. The CDR3 has 12 amino acids. CDR1 SQVTM and CDR2 ANQGSEA come from the germline V gene. After removal of 4 bases from V and 4 bases from J, the junction contained 0 bases not matched to a gene.